This is a list of T cell receptor beta chains from one sample in a study of T-cell memory formation after mild COVID-19. One entry per CDR3 protein results from TCRdb running MiXCR on the 5' RACE reads. The table lists 500,000 to 600,000 distinct CDR3 sequences, more than 15% of them singletons. Sequencing input: PBMCs or a T cell subset sorted from them (not recorded which). These TCRs come from an adult woman who had mild COVID-19 (a few samples of this study predate the infection). Cell type and time point are not known. Both conserved end residues are part of each CDR3. D genes are given only for firm matches. A row's size may be missing; if present it is once, few, many or a size class.

.	TRBV5-1	TRBJ2-5	.	TGCGCCAGCGTCGAGGGCATACTGTACCAAGAGACCCAGTACTTC	CASVEGILYQETQYF
TRBD2	TRBV9	TRBJ2-5	few	TGTGCCAGCAGTAAAACTAGCGGGAGAAGGGAGACCCAGTACTTC	CASSKTSGRRETQYF
TRBD1	TRBV6-1	TRBJ1-5	few	TGTGCCAGCAAGGACAGGGGGCTTGTAGATCAGCCCCAGCATTTT	CASKDRGLVDQPQHF
TRBD2	TRBV9	TRBJ2-1	.	TGTGCCAGCAGCGTAGAAACTAGCGGAATCAATGAGCAGTTCTTC	CASSVETSGINEQFF
TRBD1	TRBV6-2/TRBV6-3	TRBJ1-2	few	TGTGCCAGCAGCCGTACTACAGGGGCTGGCTACACCTTC	CASSRTTGAGYTF
.	TRBV18	TRBJ2-3	.	TGTGCCAGCTCACCCTCCACAGATCCCGGGGATACGCAGTATTTT	CASSPSTDPGDTQYF
.	TRBV30	TRBJ1-5	.	TGTGCCTGGAGTCCAACAGGTAGCAATCAGCCCCAGCATTTT	CAWSPTGSNQPQHF
TRBD2	TRBV6-2/TRBV6-3	TRBJ2-1	few	TGTGCCAGCAGCTTCACCCTGACTAGCGGACCGGAGAATGAGCAGTTCTTC	CASSFTLTSGPENEQFF
.	TRBV4-1	TRBJ1-2	few	TGCGCCAGCAGCCAGGGACGGGTGAATCCTTATGGCTACACCTTC	CASSQGRVNPYGYTF
TRBD1	TRBV24-1	TRBJ2-7	.	TGTGCCACCAGTGAGAAAGAATCGCGCCGCGGAGACAGGGCGATAAATTACGAGCAGTACTTC	CATSEKESRRGDRAINYEQYF
TRBD1	TRBV9	TRBJ2-2	.	TGTGCCAGCAGCGCGAGTGACAGGGGGCGAAGCGGGGAGCTGTTTTTT	CASSASDRGRSGELFF
TRBD1	TRBV19	TRBJ2-5	many	TGTGCCAGTAGTGGGACAGCACAAGAGACCCAGTACTTC	CASSGTAQETQYF
.	TRBV12-3/TRBV12-4	TRBJ1-1	.	TGTGCCAGCAGTTTAAACCAGGGCCCTGAAGCTTTCTTT	CASSLNQGPEAFF
.	TRBV6-5	TRBJ2-7	.	TGTGCCAGCAGTTACCGACGGGACTCCTACGAGCAGTACTTC	CASSYRRDSYEQYF
.	TRBV5-5	TRBJ1-5	.	TGTGCCAGCAGCTCAGGGGAAGGGTGGCATCAGCCCCAGCATTTT	CASSSGEGWHQPQHF
.	TRBV14	TRBJ1-2	few	TGTGCCAGCAGCCAAGGTCGAGGGGGCTATGGCTACACCTTC	CASSQGRGGYGYTF
TRBD2	TRBV27	TRBJ2-7	few	TGTGCCAGCAGTACATCCGGGACTAGCGTCTACGAGCAGTACTTC	CASSTSGTSVYEQYF
.	TRBV3-1	TRBJ2-7	.	TGTGCCAGCAGCCACACGACAAGCTCCTACGAGCAGTACTTC	CASSHTTSSYEQYF
.	TRBV6-5	TRBJ2-7	.	TGTGCCAGCGGGGACATATTCCACGAGCAGTACTTC	CASGDIFHEQYF
.	TRBV30	TRBJ1-3	.	TGTGCCTGGAGATTGATGGGATCTGGAAACACCATATATTTT	CAWRLMGSGNTIYF
.	TRBV12-3/TRBV12-4	TRBJ2-7	.	TGTGCCAGCAGAAGTGGGGACTACGAGCAGTACTTC	CASRSGDYEQYF
.	TRBV20-1	TRBJ1-2	few	TGCAGTGCTCGTGGGCCAAATGGCTACACCTTC	CSARGPNGYTF
.	TRBV6-5	TRBJ1-2	once	TGTGCCAGCAGTTACTTATCCTCCCAGGGAGACTATGGCTACACCTTC	CASSYLSSQGDYGYTF
TRBD2	TRBV6-5	TRBJ2-1	few	TGTGCCAGCAGCCCCATTAGCGGGAGGGTCCGGCACAATGAGCAGTTCTTC	CASSPISGRVRHNEQFF
.	TRBV20-1	TRBJ1-5	.	TGCAGTGCTAGAGGCTCAGGAGGTGGTAGCAATCAGCCCCAGCATTTT	CSARGSGGGSNQPQHF
.	TRBV24-1	TRBJ2-3	few	TGTGCCACCAGTGATTGGAAAAATGGCGGAGATACGCAGTATTTT	CATSDWKNGGDTQYF